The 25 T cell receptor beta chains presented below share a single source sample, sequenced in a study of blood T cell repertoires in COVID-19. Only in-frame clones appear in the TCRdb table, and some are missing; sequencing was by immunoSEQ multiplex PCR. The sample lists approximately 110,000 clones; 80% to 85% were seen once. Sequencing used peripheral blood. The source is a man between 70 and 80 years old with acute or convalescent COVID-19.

The CDR3: CASSPGTSHTGEKLFF. The DNA for the CDR3 is TGCGCCAGCAGTCCTGGGACATCTCACACGGGGGAAAAACTGTTTTTT. This sequence joins TRBV23-1 and TRBJ1-4; a possible D gene is TRBD1 (6 bases). TRBV23-1 is reported as an ORF; its role is uncertain. Trimming left V 4 bases short and J 8 bases short, with 20 bases between. The CDR3 is 16 amino acids.

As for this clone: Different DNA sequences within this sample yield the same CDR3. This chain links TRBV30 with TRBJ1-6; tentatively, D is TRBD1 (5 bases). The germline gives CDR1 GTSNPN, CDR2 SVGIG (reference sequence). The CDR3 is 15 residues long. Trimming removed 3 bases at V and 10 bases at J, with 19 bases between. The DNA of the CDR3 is TGTGCCTGGAGCCCACAAGGGGTCTTGGGATCACCCCTCCACTTT. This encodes CAWSPQGVLGSPLHF.

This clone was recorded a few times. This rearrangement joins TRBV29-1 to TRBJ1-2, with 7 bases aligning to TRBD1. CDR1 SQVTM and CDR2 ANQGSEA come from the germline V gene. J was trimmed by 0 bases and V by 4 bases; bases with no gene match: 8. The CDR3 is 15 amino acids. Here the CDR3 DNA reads TGCAGCGTTGGACAGGGCTCCGGGACTAACTATGGCTACACCTTC. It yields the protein CSVGQGSGTNYGYTF.

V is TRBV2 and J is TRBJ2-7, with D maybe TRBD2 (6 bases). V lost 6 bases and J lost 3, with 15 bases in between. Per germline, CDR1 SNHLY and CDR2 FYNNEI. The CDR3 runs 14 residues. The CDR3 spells CASRSTRLVYEQYF. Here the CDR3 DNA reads TGTGCCAGCAGGTCTACCCGACTAGTCTACGAGCAGTACTTC.

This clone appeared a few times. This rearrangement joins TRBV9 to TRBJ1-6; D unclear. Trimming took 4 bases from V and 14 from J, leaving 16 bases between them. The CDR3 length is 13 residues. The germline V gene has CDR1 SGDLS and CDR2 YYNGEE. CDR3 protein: CASSPDGTAALHF. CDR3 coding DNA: TGTGCCAGCAGCCCGGATGGTACGGCGGCCCTCCACTTT.

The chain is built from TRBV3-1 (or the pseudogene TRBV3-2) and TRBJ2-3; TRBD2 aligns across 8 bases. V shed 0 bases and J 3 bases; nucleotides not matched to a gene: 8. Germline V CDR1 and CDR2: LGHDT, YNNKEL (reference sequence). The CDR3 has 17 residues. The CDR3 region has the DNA TGTGCCAGCAGCCAAGACCTCGGGAAGCGGGGGACAGATACGCAGTATTTT. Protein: CASSQDLGKRGTDTQYF.

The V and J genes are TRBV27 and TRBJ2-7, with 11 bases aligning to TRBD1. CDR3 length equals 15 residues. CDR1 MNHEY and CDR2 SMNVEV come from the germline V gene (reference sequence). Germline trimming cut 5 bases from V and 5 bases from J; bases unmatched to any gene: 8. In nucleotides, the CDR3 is TGTGCCAGCAGTATAACCCGGGACAGGGGGAACGAGCAGTACTTC. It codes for CASSITRDRGNEQYF.

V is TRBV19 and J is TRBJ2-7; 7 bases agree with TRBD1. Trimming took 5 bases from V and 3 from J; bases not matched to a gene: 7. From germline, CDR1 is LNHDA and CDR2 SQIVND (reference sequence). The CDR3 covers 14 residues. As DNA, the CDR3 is TGTGCCAGTAGTGGTCTGCGACAGGGCTACGAGCAGTACTTC. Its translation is CASSGLRQGYEQYF.

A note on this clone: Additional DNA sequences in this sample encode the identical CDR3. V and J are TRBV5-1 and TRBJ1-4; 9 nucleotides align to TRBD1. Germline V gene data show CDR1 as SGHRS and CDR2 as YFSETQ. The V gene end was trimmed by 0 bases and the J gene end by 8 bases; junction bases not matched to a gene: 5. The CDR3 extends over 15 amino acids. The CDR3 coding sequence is TGCGCCAGCAGCTTGGTGGGACAGGGAGGCGAAAAACTGTTTTTT. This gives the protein CASSLVGQGGEKLFF.

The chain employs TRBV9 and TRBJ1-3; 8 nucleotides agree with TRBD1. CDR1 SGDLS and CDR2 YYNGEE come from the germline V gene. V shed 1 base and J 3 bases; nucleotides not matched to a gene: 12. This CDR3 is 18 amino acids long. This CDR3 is CASSVYPNQGAHGNTIYF. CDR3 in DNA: TGTGCCAGCAGCGTATACCCCAATCAGGGGGCGCATGGAAACACCATATATTTT.

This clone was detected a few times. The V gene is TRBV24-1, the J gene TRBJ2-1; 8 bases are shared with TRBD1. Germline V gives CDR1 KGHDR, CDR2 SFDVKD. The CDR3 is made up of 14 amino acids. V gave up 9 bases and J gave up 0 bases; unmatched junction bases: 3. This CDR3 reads CATEGQGSYNEQFF. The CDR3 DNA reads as TGTGCCACCGAAGGACAGGGCTCCTACAATGAGCAGTTCTTC.

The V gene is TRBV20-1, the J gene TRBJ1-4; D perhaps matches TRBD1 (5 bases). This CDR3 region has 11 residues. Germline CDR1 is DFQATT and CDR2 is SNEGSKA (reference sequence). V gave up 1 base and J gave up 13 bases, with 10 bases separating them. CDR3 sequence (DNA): TGCAGTGCTAGAGCGGCGCAGGGACTGTTTTTT. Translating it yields CSARAAQGLFF.

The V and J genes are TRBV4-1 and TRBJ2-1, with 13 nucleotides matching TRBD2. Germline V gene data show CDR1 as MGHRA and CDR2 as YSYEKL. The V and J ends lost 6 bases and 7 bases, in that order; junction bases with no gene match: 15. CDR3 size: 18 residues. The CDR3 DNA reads TGCGCCAGCAGAAGAAAATGGGAGACTAGCGGGGGGCTAAATGAGCAGTTCTTC. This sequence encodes CASRRKWETSGGLNEQFF.

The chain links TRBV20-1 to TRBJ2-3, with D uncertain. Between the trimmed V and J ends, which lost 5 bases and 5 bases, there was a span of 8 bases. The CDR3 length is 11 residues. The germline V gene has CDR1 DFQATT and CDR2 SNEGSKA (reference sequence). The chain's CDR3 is CSAGIEDTQYF. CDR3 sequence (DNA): TGCAGTGCTGGTATAGAAGATACGCAGTATTTT.

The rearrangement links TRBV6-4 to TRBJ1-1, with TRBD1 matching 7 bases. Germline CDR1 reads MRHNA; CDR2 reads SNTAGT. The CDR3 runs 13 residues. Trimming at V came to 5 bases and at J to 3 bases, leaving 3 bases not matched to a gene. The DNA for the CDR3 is TGTGCCAGCAGTAGACAGGGCGACACTGAAGCTTTCTTT. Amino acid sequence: CASSRQGDTEAFF.

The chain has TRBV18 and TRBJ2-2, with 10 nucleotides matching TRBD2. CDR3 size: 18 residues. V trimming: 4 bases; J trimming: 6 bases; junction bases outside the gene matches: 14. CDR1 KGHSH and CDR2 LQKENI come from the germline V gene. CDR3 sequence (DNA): TGTGCCAGCTCACGCTGGAGACAGCGGGAGGGCCTTTCCGGGGAGCTGTTTTTT. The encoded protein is CASSRWRQREGLSGELFF.

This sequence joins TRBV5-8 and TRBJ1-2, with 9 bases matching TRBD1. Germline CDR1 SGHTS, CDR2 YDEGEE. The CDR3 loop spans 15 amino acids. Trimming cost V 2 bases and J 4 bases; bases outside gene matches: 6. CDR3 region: CASSFSGTGTYGYTF. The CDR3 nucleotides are TGTGCCAGCAGCTTCTCCGGGACAGGGACCTATGGCTACACCTTC.

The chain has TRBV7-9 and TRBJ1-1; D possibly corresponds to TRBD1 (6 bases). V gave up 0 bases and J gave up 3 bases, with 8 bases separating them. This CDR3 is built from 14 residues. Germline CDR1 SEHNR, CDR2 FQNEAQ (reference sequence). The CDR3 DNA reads TGTGCCAGCAGCTTAGCCGGGACATACACTGAAGCTTTCTTT. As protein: CASSLAGTYTEAFF.

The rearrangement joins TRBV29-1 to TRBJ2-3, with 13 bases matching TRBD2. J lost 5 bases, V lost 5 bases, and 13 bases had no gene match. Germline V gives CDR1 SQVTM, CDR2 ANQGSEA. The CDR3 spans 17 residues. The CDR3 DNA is TGCAGCGTTCAGCTTATCGGACTAGCGGGAGATGAAGATACGCAGTATTTT. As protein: CSVQLIGLAGDEDTQYF.

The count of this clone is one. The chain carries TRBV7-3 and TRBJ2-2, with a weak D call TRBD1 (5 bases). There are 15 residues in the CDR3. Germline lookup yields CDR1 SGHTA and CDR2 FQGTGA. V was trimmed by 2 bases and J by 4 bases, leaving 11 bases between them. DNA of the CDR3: TGTGCCAGCAGCTTAGACAGAGTGGGCACCGGGGAGCTGTTTTTT. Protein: CASSLDRVGTGELFF.

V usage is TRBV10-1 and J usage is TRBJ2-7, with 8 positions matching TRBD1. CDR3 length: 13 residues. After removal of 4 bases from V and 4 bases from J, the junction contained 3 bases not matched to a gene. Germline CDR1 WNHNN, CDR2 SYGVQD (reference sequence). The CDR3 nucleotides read TGCGCCAGCAGTGCCCAGGGGGCTTACGAGCAGTACTTC. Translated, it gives CASSAQGAYEQYF.

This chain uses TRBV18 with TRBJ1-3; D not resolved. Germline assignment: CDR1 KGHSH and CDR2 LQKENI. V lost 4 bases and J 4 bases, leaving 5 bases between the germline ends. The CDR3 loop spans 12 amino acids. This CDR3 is CASSLEGNTIYF. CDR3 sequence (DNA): TGTGCCAGCTCACTAGAAGGAAACACCATATATTTT.

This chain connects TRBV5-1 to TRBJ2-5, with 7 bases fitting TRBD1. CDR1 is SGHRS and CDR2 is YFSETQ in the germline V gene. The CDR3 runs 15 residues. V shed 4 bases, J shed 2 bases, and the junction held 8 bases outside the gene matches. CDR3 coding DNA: TGCGCCAGCAGCACCCGGGACAGAACACAAGAGACCCAGTACTTC. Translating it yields CASSTRDRTQETQYF.

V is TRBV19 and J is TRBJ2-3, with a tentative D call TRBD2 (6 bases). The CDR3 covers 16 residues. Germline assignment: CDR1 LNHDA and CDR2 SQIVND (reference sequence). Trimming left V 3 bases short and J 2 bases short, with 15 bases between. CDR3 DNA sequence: TGTGCCAGTAGTATGAGGCGGGATTTTGTCACAGATACGCAGTATTTT. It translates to CASSMRRDFVTDTQYF. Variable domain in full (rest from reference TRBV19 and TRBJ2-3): DGGITQSPKYLFRKEGQNVTLSCEQNLNHDAMYWYRQDPGQGLRLIYYSQIVNDFQKGDIAEGYSVSREKKESFPLTVTSAQKNPTAFYLCASSMRRDFVTDTQYFGPGTRLTVL.

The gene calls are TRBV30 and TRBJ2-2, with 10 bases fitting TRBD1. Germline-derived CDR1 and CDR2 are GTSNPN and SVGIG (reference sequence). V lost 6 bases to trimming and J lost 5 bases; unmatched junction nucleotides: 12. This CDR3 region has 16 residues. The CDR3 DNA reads TGTGCCTGCACCTACCGGCGGACAGGGGGAACCGGGGAGCTGTTTTTT. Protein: CACTYRRTGGTGELFF.